The present T cell receptor beta chain was sequenced within a study of T cell responses to AZD1222 COVID-19 vaccine. Study conclusions and caveats: White British donors predominated, females outnumbered males, and clonal diversity was possibly underestimated.

TCRdb's copy holds only in-frame clones and misses some; the assay was immunoSEQ multiplex PCR. The sample consists of under 200,000 clones, around nine tenths of them appearing once. This clone was seen a few times. As yet, its antigen is unknown. This CDR3 region has 14 residues. V lost 0 bases to trimming and J lost 1 base, with 6 bases between them. From germline, CDR1 is SEHNR and CDR2 FQNEAQ (reference sequence). The input for sequencing was peripheral blood, taken 28 days after the second dose of the MenACWY control vaccine. The TCR sequence derives from an adult who received the MenACWY meningococcal vaccine as a control. V is TRBV7-9 and J is TRBJ1-1; tentative D call: TRBD1 (5 bases). CDR3 sequence reads: CASSLATGNTEAFF. The CDR3 coding sequence is TGTGCCAGCAGCTTAGCCACAGGGAACACTGAAGCTTTCTTT.